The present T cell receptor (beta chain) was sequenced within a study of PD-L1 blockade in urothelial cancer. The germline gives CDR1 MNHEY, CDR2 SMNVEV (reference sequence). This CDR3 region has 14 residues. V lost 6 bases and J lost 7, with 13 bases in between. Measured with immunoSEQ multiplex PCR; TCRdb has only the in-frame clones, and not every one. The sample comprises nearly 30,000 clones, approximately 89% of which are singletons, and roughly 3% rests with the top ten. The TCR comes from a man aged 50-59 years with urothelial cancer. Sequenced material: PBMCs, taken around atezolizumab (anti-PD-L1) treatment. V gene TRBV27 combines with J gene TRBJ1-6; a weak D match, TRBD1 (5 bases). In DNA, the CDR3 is TGTGCCAGCAGAACCGGGACTTTAAATTCACCCCTCCACTTT. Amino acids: CASRTGTLNSPLHF.